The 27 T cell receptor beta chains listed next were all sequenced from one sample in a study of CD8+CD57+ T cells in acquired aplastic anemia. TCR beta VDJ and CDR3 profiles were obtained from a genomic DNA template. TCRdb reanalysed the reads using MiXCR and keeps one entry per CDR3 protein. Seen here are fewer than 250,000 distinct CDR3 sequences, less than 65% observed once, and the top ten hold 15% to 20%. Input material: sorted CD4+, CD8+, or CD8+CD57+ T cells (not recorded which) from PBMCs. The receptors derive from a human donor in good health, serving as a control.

The CDR3 DNA is TGTGCCACAGCTGCATTGGCCCAAGAGACCCAGTACTTC. This codes for CATAALAQETQYF. This chain joins TRBV7-8 and TRBJ2-5; D unresolved. This CDR3 has 13 residues. V was cut by 10 bases and J by 1 base, with 13 bases left in between. Germline V lookup: CDR1 SGHVS, CDR2 FQNEAQ.

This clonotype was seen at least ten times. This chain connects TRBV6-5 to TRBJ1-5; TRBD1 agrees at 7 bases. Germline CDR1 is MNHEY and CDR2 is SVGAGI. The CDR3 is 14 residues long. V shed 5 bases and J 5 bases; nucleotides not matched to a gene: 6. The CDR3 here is CASSRGDRDQPQHF. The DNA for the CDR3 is TGTGCCAGCAGTAGGGGTGACAGGGATCAGCCCCAGCATTTT.

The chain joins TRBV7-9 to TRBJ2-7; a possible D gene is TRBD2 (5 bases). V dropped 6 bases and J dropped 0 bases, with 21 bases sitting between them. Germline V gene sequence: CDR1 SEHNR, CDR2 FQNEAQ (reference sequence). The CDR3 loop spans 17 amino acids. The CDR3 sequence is CASRPGIAPPCSYEQYF. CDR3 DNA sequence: TGTGCCAGCAGACCCGGGATTGCACCTCCGTGCTCCTACGAGCAGTACTTC.

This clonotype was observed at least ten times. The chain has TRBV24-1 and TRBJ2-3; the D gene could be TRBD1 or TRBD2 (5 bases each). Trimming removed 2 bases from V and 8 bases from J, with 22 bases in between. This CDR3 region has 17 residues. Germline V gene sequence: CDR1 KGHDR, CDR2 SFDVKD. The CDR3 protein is CATSDSGTGTYGSTQYF. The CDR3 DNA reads TGTGCCACCAGTGATTCTGGGACCGGGACGTATGGTTCTACGCAGTATTTT.

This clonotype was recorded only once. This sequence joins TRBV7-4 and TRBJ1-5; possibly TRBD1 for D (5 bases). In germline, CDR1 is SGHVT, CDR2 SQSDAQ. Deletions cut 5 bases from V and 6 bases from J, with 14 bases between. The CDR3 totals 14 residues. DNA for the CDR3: TGTGCCAGCAGCCCCCAGGGAATGGGTCAGCCCCAGCATTTT. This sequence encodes CASSPQGMGQPQHF.

CDR3: CASSKPGQGTETQYF. CDR3 nucleotides: TGTGCCAGCAGTAAACCGGGACAGGGGACGGAGACCCAGTACTTC. This sequence joins TRBV6-5 and TRBJ2-5; 10 bases are a match to TRBD1. The CDR3 totals 15 residues. The trim removed 5 bases at V and 5 bases at J, leaving 8 bases unmatched. Germline V gene lookup returns CDR1 MNHEY and CDR2 SVGAGI.

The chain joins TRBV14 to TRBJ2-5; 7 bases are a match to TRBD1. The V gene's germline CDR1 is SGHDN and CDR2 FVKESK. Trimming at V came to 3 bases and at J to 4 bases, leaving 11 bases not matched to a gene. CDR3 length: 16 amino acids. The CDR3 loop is CASSHLTPGQIETQYF. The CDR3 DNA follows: TGTGCCAGCAGCCACCTAACTCCGGGACAGATAGAGACCCAGTACTTC.

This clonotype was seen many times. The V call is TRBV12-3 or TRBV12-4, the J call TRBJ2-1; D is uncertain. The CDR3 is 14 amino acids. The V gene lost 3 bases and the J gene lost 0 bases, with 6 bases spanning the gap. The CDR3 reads CASSFRDSYNEQFF. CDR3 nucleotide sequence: TGTGCCAGCAGTTTTAGAGACTCCTACAATGAGCAGTTCTTC.

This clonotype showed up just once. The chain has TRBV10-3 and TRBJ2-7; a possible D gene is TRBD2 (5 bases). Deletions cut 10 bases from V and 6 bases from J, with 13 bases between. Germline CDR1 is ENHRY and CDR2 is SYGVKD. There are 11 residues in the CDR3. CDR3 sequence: CATAEGSEQYF. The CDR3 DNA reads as TGTGCCACCGCCGAAGGGAGCGAGCAGTACTTC.

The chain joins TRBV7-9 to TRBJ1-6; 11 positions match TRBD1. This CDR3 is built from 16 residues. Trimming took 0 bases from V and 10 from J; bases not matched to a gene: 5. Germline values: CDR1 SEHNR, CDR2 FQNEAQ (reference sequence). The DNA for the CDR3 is TGTGCCAGCAGCTTAGCAGGACAGGGGGCATACTCACCCCTCCACTTT. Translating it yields CASSLAGQGAYSPLHF.

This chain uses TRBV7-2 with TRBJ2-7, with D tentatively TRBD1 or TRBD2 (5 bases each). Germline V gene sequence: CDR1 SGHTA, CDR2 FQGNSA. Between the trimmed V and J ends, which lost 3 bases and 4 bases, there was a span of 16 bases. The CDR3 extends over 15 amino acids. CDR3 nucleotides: TGTGCCAGCAGCTTCGTTTACGGGGCCCGATACGAGCAGTACTTC. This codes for CASSFVYGARYEQYF.

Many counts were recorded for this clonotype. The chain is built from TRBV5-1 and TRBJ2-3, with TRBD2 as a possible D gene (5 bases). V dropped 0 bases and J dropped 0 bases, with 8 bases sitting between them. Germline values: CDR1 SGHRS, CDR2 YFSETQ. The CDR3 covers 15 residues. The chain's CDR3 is CASSLASGSTDTQYF. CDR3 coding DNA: TGCGCCAGCAGCTTGGCCTCGGGAAGCACAGATACGCAGTATTTT.

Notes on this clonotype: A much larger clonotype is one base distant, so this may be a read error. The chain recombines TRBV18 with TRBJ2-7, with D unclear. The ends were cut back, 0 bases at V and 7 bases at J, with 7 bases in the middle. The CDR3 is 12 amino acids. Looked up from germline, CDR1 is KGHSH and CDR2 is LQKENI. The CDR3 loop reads CASSPPFSEQYF. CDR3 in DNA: TGTGCCAGCTCACCACCGTTCAGTGAGCAGTACTTC.

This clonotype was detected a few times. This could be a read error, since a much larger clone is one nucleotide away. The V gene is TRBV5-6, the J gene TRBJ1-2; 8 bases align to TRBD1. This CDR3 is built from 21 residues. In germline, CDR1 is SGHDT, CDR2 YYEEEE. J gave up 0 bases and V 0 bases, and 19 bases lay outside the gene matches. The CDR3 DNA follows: TGTGCCAGCAGCTTGGAGGCGATACGGCGGGACAGGCTAATAGCTAACTATGGCTACACCTTC. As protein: CASSLEAIRRDRLIANYGYTF.

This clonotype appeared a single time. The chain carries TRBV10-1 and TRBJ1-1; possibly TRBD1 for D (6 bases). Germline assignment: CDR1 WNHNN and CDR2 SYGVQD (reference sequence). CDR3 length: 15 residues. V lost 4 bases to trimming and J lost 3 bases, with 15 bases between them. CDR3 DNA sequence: TGCGCCAGCAGTGGAGGTGGGGGGGCGGACACTGAAGCTTTCTTT. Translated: CASSGGGGADTEAFF.

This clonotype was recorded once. The CDR3 reads CASSYDQVDEQYF. CDR3 coding DNA: TGTGCCAGCAGTTACGATCAGGTGGACGAGCAGTACTTC. The rearrangement joins TRBV6-5 to TRBJ2-7; no clear D gene. Trimming took 2 bases from V and 5 from J, leaving 10 bases between them. Germline V CDR1 and CDR2: MNHEY, SVGAGI. The CDR3 totals 13 residues.

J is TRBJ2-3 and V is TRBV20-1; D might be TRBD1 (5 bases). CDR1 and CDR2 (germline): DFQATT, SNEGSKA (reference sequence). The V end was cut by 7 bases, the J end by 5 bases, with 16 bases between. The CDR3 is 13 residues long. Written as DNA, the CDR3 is TGCAGTGTTAGCCAGGGAAGAGAAGATACGCAGTATTTT. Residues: CSVSQGREDTQYF.

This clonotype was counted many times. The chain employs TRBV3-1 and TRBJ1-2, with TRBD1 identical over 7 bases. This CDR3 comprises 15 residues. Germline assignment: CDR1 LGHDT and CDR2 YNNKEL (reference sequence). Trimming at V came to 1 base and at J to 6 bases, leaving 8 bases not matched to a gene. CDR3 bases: TGTGCCAGCAGCCAAGTTGCGACAGGGCGCGATGGCTACACCTTC. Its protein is CASSQVATGRDGYTF.

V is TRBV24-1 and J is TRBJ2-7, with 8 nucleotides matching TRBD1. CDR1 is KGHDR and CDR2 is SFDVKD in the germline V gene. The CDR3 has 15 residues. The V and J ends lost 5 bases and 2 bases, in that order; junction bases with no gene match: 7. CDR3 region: CATSAGQGHTYEQYF. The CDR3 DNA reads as TGTGCCACCAGTGCAGGACAGGGCCATACCTACGAGCAGTACTTC.

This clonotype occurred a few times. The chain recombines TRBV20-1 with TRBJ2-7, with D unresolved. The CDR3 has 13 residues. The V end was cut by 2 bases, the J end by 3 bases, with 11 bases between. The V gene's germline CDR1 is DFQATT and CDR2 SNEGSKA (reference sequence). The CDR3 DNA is TGCAGTGCTAGAAAGACCGGAGACTACGAGCAGTACTTC. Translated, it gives CSARKTGDYEQYF.

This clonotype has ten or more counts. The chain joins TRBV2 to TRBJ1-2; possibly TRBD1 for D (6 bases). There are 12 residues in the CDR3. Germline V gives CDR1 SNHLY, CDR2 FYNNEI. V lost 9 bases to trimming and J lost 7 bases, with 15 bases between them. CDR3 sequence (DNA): TGTGCCAGAAGGGAACAGGGAGGTGGCTACACCTTC. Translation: CARREQGGGYTF.

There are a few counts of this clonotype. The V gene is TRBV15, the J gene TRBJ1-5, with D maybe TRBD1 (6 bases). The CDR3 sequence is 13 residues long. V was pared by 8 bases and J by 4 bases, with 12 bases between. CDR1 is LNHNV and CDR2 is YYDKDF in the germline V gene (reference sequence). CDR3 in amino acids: CATGRQENQPQHF. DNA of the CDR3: TGTGCCACCGGAAGACAGGAGAATCAGCCCCAGCATTTT.

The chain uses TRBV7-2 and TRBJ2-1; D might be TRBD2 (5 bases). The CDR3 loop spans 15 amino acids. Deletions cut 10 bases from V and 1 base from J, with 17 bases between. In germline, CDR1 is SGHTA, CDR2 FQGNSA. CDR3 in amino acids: CATTTSTGSYNEQFF. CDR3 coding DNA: TGTGCCACCACCACCTCGACGGGGTCCTACAATGAGCAGTTCTTC.

CDR3 in amino acids: CASSLNRRDEQYF. DNA for the CDR3: TGTGCCAGCAGCTTAAACCGGAGGGACGAGCAGTACTTC. V is TRBV7-2 and J is TRBJ2-7; a weak D match, TRBD2 (6 bases). There are 13 residues in the CDR3. Trimming pared 2 bases from V and 5 bases from J, leaving 10 bases between. Per germline, CDR1 SGHTA and CDR2 FQGNSA. Full variable domain (missing parts from reference TRBV7-2 and TRBJ2-7): GAGVSQSPSNKVTEKGKDVELRCDPISGHTALYWYRQSLGQGLEFLIYFQGNSAPDKSGLPSDRFSAERTGGSVSTLTIQRTQQEDSAVYLCASSLNRRDEQYFGPGTRLTVT.

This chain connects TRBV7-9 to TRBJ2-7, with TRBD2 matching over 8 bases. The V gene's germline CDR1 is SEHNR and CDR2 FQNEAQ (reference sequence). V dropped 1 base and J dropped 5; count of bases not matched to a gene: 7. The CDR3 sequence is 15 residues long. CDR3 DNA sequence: TGTGCCAGCAGCTTAGTGGGGACTAGACTCGACGAGCAGTACTTC. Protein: CASSLVGTRLDEQYF. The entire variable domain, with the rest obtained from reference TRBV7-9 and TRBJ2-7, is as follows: DTGVSQNPRHKITKRGQNVTFRCDPISEHNRLYWYRQTLGQGPEFLTYFQNEAQLEKSRLLSDRFSAERPKGSFSTLEIQRTEQGDSAMYLCASSLVGTRLDEQYFGPGTRLTVT.

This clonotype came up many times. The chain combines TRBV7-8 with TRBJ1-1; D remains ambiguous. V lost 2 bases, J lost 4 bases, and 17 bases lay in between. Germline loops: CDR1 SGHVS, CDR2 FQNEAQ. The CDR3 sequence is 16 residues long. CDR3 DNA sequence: TGTGCCAGCAGCTTATTAATATTGGGTTCCCGCACTGAAGCTTTCTTT. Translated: CASSLLILGSRTEAFF. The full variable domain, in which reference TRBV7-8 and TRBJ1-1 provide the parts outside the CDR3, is GAGVSQSPRYKVAKRGQDVALRCDPISGHVSLFWYQQALGQGPEFLTYFQNEAQLDKSGLPSDRFFAERPEGSVSTLKIQRTQQEDSAVYLCASSLLILGSRTEAFFGQGTRLTVV.

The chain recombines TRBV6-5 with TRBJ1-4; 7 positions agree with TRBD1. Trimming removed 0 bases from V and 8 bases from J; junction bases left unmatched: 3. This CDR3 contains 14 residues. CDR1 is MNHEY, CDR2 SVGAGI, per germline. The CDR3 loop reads CASSYSSGGEKLFF. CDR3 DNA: TGTGCCAGCAGTTACTCCTCAGGGGGAGAAAAACTGTTTTTT.